The clone carrying this T cell receptor (beta chain) was found many times. Its antigen remains unidentified. The data stem from a study of neurological immune-mediated disorders. From germline, CDR1 is KGHSH and CDR2 LQKENI. The length of the CDR3 is 14 residues. V lost 2 bases and J lost 7, with 12 bases in between. Over 180 million TCR-beta sequences (from 15-18 subjects) were yielded by each sequencing run. TCRdb re-called the 5' RACE reads with MiXCR, one entry per CDR3 protein. The table lists 50,000 or so distinct CDR3 sequences, about 3.8% of them singletons. Study outcomes and limitations: The study found the most TCR clonal expansion in HTLV-1-associated myelopathy and the least in multiple sclerosis, below healthy controls. When the repertoires were sorted by phylogenetic grouping, those of 18 of 34 multiple sclerosis patients ended up in one related-CDR3 cluster, a possible signature.

This chain links TRBV18 with TRBJ1-5; D unresolved. The clonotype originates from a man in his sixties with multiple sclerosis. Sequences were obtained from PBMCs. The CDR3 protein is CASSPDSGVQPQHF. As DNA, the CDR3 is TGTGCCAGCTCACCAGATTCTGGGGTCCAGCCCCAGCATTTT.